Shown below are 11 T cell receptor beta chains from a single sample sequenced in a study of T cell repertoires in cytomegalovirus infection. TCRdb passed the reads through MiXCR, listing each CDR3 protein once. Found here are 200,000 to 300,000 distinct CDR3 sequences, roughly 9% of them singletons; the top ten hold approximately 15%. The sample comprised PBMCs. These receptors were obtained from a human donor in good health (CMV status not recorded). Some clones in this sample may be carry-over from other donors' samples.

This clonotype was picked up many times. V is TRBV11-3 and J is TRBJ2-2; possible D gene TRBD2, 7 bases. CDR3 length equals 16 residues. Germline V gene sequence: CDR1 SGHNT, CDR2 YENEEA. The ends were cut back, 5 bases at V and 0 bases at J, with 13 bases in the middle. This CDR3 is CASSNPGGPNTGELFF. CDR3 in DNA: TGTGCCAGCAGCAACCCGGGGGGCCCGAACACCGGGGAGCTGTTTTTT.

This clonotype was counted many times. The chain combines TRBV7-2 with TRBJ2-3; TRBD2 matches 11 bases. The CDR3 contains 15 residues. Germline CDR1 reads SGHTA; CDR2 reads FQGNSA. The trim removed 8 bases at V and 6 bases at J, leaving 10 bases unmatched. In nucleotides, the CDR3 is TGTGCCAGCGTGCAGACTAGCGGGGTCCCTGATACGCAGTATTTT. It yields the protein CASVQTSGVPDTQYF.

This chain uses TRBV20-1 with TRBJ2-3; 7 nucleotides line up with TRBD2. V was clipped by 5 bases and J by 0 bases; unmatched bases: 2. In germline, CDR1 is DFQATT, CDR2 SNEGSKA (reference sequence). The CDR3 covers 13 residues. The CDR3 DNA reads as TGCAGTGCTTATAGCGGGAGCACAGATACGCAGTATTTT. Its translation is CSAYSGSTDTQYF.

This clonotype was found a few times. V is TRBV19 and J is TRBJ1-5; no clear D. Germline V gene sequence: CDR1 LNHDA, CDR2 SQIVND (reference sequence). This CDR3 is built from 15 residues. V dropped 2 bases and J dropped 0 bases, with 8 bases sitting between them. The CDR3 DNA reads TGTGCCAGTAGTATATCCGGACTTAGCAATCAGCCCCAGCATTTT. Encoded protein: CASSISGLSNQPQHF.

This clonotype was observed at least ten times. The chain carries TRBV7-2 and TRBJ1-1; TRBD1 matches 7 bases. Germline values: CDR1 SGHTA, CDR2 FQGNSA. The CDR3 extends over 15 amino acids. After removal of 5 bases from V and 3 bases from J, the junction contained 9 bases not matched to a gene. This CDR3 is CASSRRQGGDTEAFF. The CDR3 DNA follows: TGTGCCAGCAGCAGACGACAGGGAGGGGACACTGAAGCTTTCTTT.

This clonotype was found many times. This rearrangement joins TRBV7-2 to TRBJ1-2; unclear D gene. Between the trimmed V and J ends, which lost 5 bases and 2 bases, there was a span of 12 bases. The CDR3 has 14 residues. The V gene's germline CDR1 is SGHTA and CDR2 FQGNSA. The CDR3 DNA sequence: TGTGCCAGCAGCCCCACTCGACGGAACTATGGCTACACCTTC. Amino acid sequence: CASSPTRRNYGYTF.

V and J are TRBV12-3 or TRBV12-4 and TRBJ1-1, with a possible D match to TRBD1 (5 bases). The CDR3 has 13 residues. Deletions cut 3 bases from V and 7 bases from J, with 12 bases between. For the CDR3, the DNA is TGTGCCAGCAGTTTGCTGGGGGGAGTTGAAGCTTTCTTT. Encoded protein: CASSLLGGVEAFF.

The V call is TRBV3-1, the J call TRBJ1-2; D remains ambiguous. The CDR3 runs 16 residues. Germline CDR1 reads LGHDT; CDR2 reads YNNKEL (reference sequence). V was trimmed by 2 bases and J by 2 bases, leaving 15 bases between them. The CDR3 sequence is CASSQPDPTGNYGYTF. The CDR3 coding sequence is TGTGCCAGCAGCCAACCCGACCCCACGGGGAACTATGGCTACACCTTC.

This sequence joins TRBV28 and TRBJ1-5; D is possibly TRBD1 (6 bases). Germline V gene sequence: CDR1 MDHEN, CDR2 SYDVKM. V lost 5 bases to trimming and J lost 5 bases, with 10 bases between them. The CDR3 is 13 amino acids. The chain's CDR3 is CASSRGQHQPQHF. CDR3 DNA sequence: TGTGCCAGCAGTCGCGGACAGCATCAGCCCCAGCATTTT.

At least ten counts were recorded for this clonotype. This rearrangement joins TRBV20-1 to TRBJ2-5, with D possibly TRBD2 on 6 matching bases. Trimming took off 6 bases at V and 5 bases at J, with 10 bases between the two ends. There are 11 residues in the CDR3. CDR1 DFQATT and CDR2 SNEGSKA come from the germline V gene (reference sequence). The CDR3 loop reads CSAGTGETQYF. For the CDR3, the DNA is TGCAGTGCAGGGACTGGTGAGACCCAGTACTTC.

This clonotype appeared a few times. The rearrangement links TRBV7-3 to TRBJ2-1; 9 bases match TRBD1. V lost 3 bases to trimming and J lost 9 bases; unmatched junction nucleotides: 15. Germline CDR1 and CDR2: SGHTA and FQGTGA. This CDR3 comprises 17 residues. The CDR3 spells CASSLPKGGTGHTEQFF. The CDR3 DNA sequence: TGTGCCAGCAGCTTGCCGAAAGGAGGGACAGGGCATACTGAGCAGTTCTTC.